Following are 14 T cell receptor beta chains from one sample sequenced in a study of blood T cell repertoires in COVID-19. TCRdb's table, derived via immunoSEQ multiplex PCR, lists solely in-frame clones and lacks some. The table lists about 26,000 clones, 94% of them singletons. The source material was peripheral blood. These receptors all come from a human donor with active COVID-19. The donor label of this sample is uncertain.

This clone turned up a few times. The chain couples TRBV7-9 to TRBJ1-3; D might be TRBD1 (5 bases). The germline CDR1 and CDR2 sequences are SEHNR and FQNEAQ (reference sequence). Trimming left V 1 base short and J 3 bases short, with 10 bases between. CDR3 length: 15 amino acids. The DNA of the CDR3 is TGTGCCAGCAGCTTAGGGTTCACAGGTGGAAACACCATATATTTT. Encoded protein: CASSLGFTGGNTIYF.

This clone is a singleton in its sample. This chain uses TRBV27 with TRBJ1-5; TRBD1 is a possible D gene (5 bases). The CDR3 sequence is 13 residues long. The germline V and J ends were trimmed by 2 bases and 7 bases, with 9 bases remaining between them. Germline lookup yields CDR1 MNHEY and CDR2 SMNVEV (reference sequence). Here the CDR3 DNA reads TGTGCCAGCAGTTTACAGGGCAGCCAGCCCCAGCATTTT. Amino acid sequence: CASSLQGSQPQHF.

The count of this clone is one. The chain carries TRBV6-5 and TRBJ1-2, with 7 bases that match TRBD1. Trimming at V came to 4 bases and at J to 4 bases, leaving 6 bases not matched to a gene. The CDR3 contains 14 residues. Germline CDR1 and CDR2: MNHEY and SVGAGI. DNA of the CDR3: TGTGCCAGCAGTTCATGGGACAGCACCTATGGCTACACCTTC. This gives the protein CASSSWDSTYGYTF.

This CDR3 is CASSSMSLPGYGYTF. In nucleotides, the CDR3 is TGTGCCAGCAGCTCTATGTCCCTCCCAGGCTATGGCTACACCTTC. The chain has TRBV5-4 and TRBJ1-2; no clear D gene. The CDR3 is made up of 15 amino acids. Trimming removed 3 bases from V and 4 bases from J, with 16 bases in between. CDR1 is SGHNT, CDR2 YYREEE, per germline (reference sequence).

Written as DNA, the CDR3 is TGTGCCAGCAGCAGAAGGACAGGCGTTGATCTGAACACTGAAGCTTTCTTT. This gives the protein CASSRRTGVDLNTEAFF. This chain joins TRBV27 and TRBJ1-1; TRBD1 matches at 7 bases. Germline lookup yields CDR1 MNHEY and CDR2 SMNVEV (reference sequence). The CDR3 contains 17 residues. V shed 6 bases, J shed 0 bases, and the junction held 13 bases outside the gene matches.

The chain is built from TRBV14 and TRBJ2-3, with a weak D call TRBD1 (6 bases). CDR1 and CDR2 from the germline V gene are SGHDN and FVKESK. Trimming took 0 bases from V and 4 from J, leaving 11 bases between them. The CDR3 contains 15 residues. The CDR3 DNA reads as TGTGCCAGCAGCCAAGAGTGGGACATCGCAGATACGCAGTATTTT. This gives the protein CASSQEWDIADTQYF.

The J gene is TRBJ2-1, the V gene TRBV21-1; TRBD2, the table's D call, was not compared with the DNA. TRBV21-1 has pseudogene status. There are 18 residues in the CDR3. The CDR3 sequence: CASLNSDTSGGAHNEQFF. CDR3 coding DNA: TGTGCCAGCCTAAATTCCGATACTAGCGGGGGGGCCCACAATGAGCAGTTCTTC.

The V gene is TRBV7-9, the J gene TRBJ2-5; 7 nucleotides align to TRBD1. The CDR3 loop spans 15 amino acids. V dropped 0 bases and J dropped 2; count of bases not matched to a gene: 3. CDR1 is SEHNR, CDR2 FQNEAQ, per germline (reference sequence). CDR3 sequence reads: CASSLAGQKQETQYF. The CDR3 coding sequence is TGTGCCAGCAGCTTAGCGGGACAGAAGCAAGAGACCCAGTACTTC.

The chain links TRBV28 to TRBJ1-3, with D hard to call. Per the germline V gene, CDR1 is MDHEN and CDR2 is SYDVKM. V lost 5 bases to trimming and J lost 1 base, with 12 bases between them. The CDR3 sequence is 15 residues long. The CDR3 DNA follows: TGTGCCAGCAGTCCCCTCCGGAGGTCTGGAAACACCATATATTTT. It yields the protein CASSPLRRSGNTIYF.

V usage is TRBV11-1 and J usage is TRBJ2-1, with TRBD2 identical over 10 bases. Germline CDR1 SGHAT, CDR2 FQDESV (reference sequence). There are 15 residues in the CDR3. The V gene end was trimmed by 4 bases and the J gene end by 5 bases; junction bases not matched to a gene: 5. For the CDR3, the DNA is TGTGCCAGCAGCTCACTAGCGGGAAGACACAATGAGCAGTTCTTC. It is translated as CASSSLAGRHNEQFF. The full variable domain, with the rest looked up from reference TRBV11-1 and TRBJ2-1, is EAEVAQSPRYKITEKSQAVAFWCDPISGHATLYWYRQILGQGPELLVQFQDESVVDDSQLPKDRFSAERLKGVDSTLKIQPAELGDSAMYLCASSSLAGRHNEQFFGPGTRLTVL.

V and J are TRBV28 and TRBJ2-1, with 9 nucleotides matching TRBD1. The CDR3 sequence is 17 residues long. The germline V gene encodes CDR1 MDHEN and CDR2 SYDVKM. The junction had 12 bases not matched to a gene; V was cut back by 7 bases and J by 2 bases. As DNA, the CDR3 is TGTGCCAGCAATAAACCGGGACAGGGTCGAGCCTACAATGAGCAGTTCTTC. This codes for CASNKPGQGRAYNEQFF.

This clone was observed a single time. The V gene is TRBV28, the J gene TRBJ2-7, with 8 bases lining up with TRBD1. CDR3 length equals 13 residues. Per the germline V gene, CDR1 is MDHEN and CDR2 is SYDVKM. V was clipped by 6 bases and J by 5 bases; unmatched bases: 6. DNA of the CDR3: TGTGCCAGCAGGATAGACAGGGGACACGAGCAGTACTTC. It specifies CASRIDRGHEQYF.

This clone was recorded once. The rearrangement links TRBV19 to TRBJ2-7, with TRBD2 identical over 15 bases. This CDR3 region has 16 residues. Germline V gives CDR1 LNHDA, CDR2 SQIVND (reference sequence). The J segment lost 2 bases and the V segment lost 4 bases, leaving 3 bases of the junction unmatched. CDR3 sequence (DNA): TGTGCCAGTAGTAAGGGACTAGCGGGAGGAGCCTACGAGCAGTACTTC. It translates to CASSKGLAGGAYEQYF.

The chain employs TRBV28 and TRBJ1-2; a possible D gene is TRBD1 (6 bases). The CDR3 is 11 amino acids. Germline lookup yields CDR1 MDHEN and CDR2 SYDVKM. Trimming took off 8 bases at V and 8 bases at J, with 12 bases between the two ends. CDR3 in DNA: TGTGCCAGCGCAGGGGCGAGGGGCTACACCTTC. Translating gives CASAGARGYTF.